This T cell receptor (beta chain) was captured in a study of cytomegalovirus exposure and HLA in healthy donors. The primer mix had 60 Vbeta and 13 Jbeta primers. The protocol was immunoSEQ multiplex PCR, while the TCRdb copy is restricted to in-frame clones and leaves out a portion. The table lists fewer than 130,000 clones, approximately 86% of them singletons. Trimming at V came to 6 bases and at J to 4 bases, leaving 5 bases not matched to a gene. The CDR3 consists of 15 residues. CDR1 is LGHNA and CDR2 is YSLEER in the germline V gene. On this clone: As yet, its antigen is unknown.

At sampling all donors were nominally healthy, likely with unrecorded immune exposures. General observations from the study: In a later analysis, at a false discovery rate of 0.05, roughly 16,000 TCR beta sequences matched HLA alleles. It was reported that TCR beta sequences correctly inferred the HLA-A and HLA-B alleles for most subjects.

Sequenced input: PBMCs. The rearrangement joins TRBV4-3 to TRBJ2-1, with TRBD2 matching over 11 bases. The sequence derives from a man aged 40-49 years in good health and CMV-seronegative. CDR3 in DNA: TGCGCCAGCAGTCCCTTAGCGGGGGGGTACAATGAGCAGTTCTTC. This sequence encodes CASSPLAGGYNEQFF.